This section outlines one T cell receptor beta chain sequence together with its context. The protocol was immunoSEQ multiplex PCR, while the TCRdb copy is restricted to in-frame clones and leaves out a portion. The repertoire consists of roughly 150,000 clones, with 89% occurring once and the leading ten covering roughly 3.1%. The sample is drawn from a study of blood T cell repertoires in COVID-19. The sequence was collected from a man in his 60s with acute or convalescent COVID-19. The sequencing input was peripheral blood.

The CDR3 DNA follows: TGTGCCAGTACCCTCAGGGGGCAGGGGATGCTTATAAACACTGAAGCTTTCTTT. Translating gives CASTLRGQGMLINTEAFF. This sequence joins TRBV19 and TRBJ1-1; 8 bases match TRBD1. The CDR3 is 18 residues long. With 7 bases clipped from V and 2 bases from J, the junction kept 18 bases outside the gene matches. Germline V gene sequence: CDR1 LNHDA, CDR2 SQIVND (reference sequence).